The next 27 T cell receptor beta chains were all read from a single sample in a study of OX40 agonist ivuxolimab in advanced cancers. Here immunoSEQ multiplex PCR was the method, and the copy in TCRdb shows in-frame clones only, minus some. The sample holds approximately 90,000 clones, 91% seen once. The sample consisted of CD4+ or CD8+ T cells sorted from blood, taken in a trial of the OX40 agonist ivuxolimab. The receptors shown here come from an adult with an advanced solid tumor such as melanoma, head and neck, liver or kidney cancer.

This clone turned up a few times. The chain links TRBV27 to TRBJ1-5; 8 bases map to TRBD1. Germline assignment: CDR1 MNHEY and CDR2 SMNVEV (reference sequence). CDR3 size: 19 residues. The trim removed 3 bases at V and 1 base at J, leaving 14 bases unmatched. The CDR3 is CASSFRGAGGAGSNQPQHF. In nucleotides, the CDR3 is TGTGCCAGCAGTTTTAGGGGGGCAGGGGGCGCGGGGAGCAATCAGCCCCAGCATTTT.

V usage is TRBV2 and J usage is TRBJ2-1, with 12 bases aligning to TRBD1. This CDR3 has 15 amino acids. V was pared by 4 bases and J by 8 bases, with 6 bases of the junction left unmatched. Germline assignment: CDR1 SNHLY and CDR2 FYNNEI. This chain's CDR3 is CASSGDRDRGHEQFF. For the CDR3, the DNA is TGTGCCAGCAGTGGAGACCGGGACAGGGGGCATGAGCAGTTCTTC.

The chain carries TRBV30 and TRBJ2-3, with no clear D. The CDR3 runs 13 residues. V shed 2 bases and J shed 4 bases, with 10 bases lying between them. The germline CDR1 and CDR2 sequences are GTSNPN and SVGIG (reference sequence). For the CDR3, the DNA is TGTGCCTGGAGTATCAAGAACGCAGATACGCAGTATTTT. Translating it yields CAWSIKNADTQYF.

The chain employs TRBV27 and TRBJ2-5; TRBD2 agrees at 11 bases. Trimming took 3 bases from V and 4 from J; bases not matched to a gene: 4. The CDR3 length is 15 residues. CDR1 is MNHEY and CDR2 is SMNVEV in the germline V gene (reference sequence). The CDR3 protein is CASSFLAGGRETQYF. CDR3 sequence (DNA): TGTGCCAGCAGTTTCCTAGCGGGAGGCAGAGAGACCCAGTACTTC.

The genes are TRBV4-1 and TRBJ2-7; D is unclear. Germline CDR1 and CDR2: MGHRA and YSYEKL. This CDR3 comprises 15 residues. V was shortened by 1 base and J by 2 bases, with 12 bases between the two germline ends. Here the CDR3 reads CASSQVYGTPYEQYF. Written as DNA, the CDR3 is TGCGCCAGCAGCCAAGTTTATGGCACACCCTACGAGCAGTACTTC.

This chain links TRBV28 with TRBJ2-2, with D possibly being TRBD1 or TRBD2 (6 bases each). There are 15 residues in the CDR3. V was pared by 2 bases and J by 6 bases, with 13 bases between. Germline assignment: CDR1 MDHEN and CDR2 SYDVKM. CDR3 in DNA: TGTGCCAGCAGTTTACGGGGGCTACGATCCGGGGAGCTGTTTTTT. It translates to CASSLRGLRSGELFF.

The V call is TRBV18, the J call TRBJ2-2, with unresolved D. Germline V gene sequence: CDR1 KGHSH, CDR2 LQKENI. This CDR3 is 14 amino acids long. The V and J ends lost 2 bases and 2 bases respectively, with 6 bases between them. As DNA, the CDR3 is TGTGCCAGCTCACCAGCGGTTAACACCGGGGAGCTGTTTTTT. Translation gives CASSPAVNTGELFF. The whole variable domain, filled in from reference TRBV18 and TRBJ2-2, reads NAGVMQNPRHLVRRRGQEARLRCSPMKGHSHVYWYRQLPEEGLKFMVYLQKENIIDESGMPKERFSAEFPKEGPSILRIQQVVRGDSAAYFCASSPAVNTGELFFGEGSRLTVL.

The gene calls are TRBV5-1 and TRBJ2-5, with D hard to call. The last part of the DNA fits TRBJ2-7 better; the J call may be wrong. The germline CDR1 and CDR2 sequences are SGHRS and YFSETQ. There are 13 residues in the CDR3. The chain's CDR3 is CASSLEHPYEQYF. The DNA for the CDR3 is TGCGCCAGCAGCTTAGAACATCCCTACGAGCAGTACTTC.

V and J are TRBV19 and TRBJ2-6; D not resolved. The CDR3 runs 16 residues. CDR1 LNHDA and CDR2 SQIVND come from the germline V gene (reference sequence). The germline V and J ends were trimmed by 2 bases and 4 bases, with 12 bases remaining between them. CDR3 coding DNA: TGTGCCAGTAGTATAAGCCTTTGGGGAGGGGCCAACGTCCTGACTTTC. This translates into CASSISLWGGANVLTF. Full variable domain (rest looked up from reference TRBV19 and TRBJ2-6): DGGITQSPKYLFRKEGQNVTLSCEQNLNHDAMYWYRQDPGQGLRLIYYSQIVNDFQKGDIAEGYSVSREKKESFPLTVTSAQKNPTAFYLCASSISLWGGANVLTFGAGSRLTVL.

This chain links TRBV7-6 with TRBJ2-2; TRBD1 aligns across 12 bases. The V gene end was trimmed by 5 bases and the J gene end by 4 bases; junction bases not matched to a gene: 5. Germline CDR1 reads SGHVS; CDR2 reads FNYEAQ. The CDR3 is 16 amino acids. CDR3 DNA: TGTGCCAGCAGCCAGGGACAGGGGGCGCTCACCGGGGAGCTGTTTTTT. This sequence encodes CASSQGQGALTGELFF. Filled out from reference TRBV7-6 and TRBJ2-2, the complete variable domain reads GAGVSQSPRYKVTKRGQDVALRCDPISGHVSLYWYRQALGQGPEFLTYFNYEAQQDKSGLPNDRFSAERPEGSISTLTIQRTEQRDSAMYRCASSQGQGALTGELFFGEGSRLTVL.

This rearrangement joins TRBV4-1 to TRBJ1-1; TRBD1 aligns across 10 bases. J gave up 1 base and V 2 bases, and 10 bases lay outside the gene matches. CDR1 is MGHRA, CDR2 YSYEKL, per germline. This CDR3 is built from 18 residues. For the CDR3, the DNA is TGCGCCAGCAGCCAACGGACAGGGGGTTTCGGATGGAACACTGAAGCTTTCTTT. Protein product: CASSQRTGGFGWNTEAFF.

The chain recombines TRBV11-3 with TRBJ1-1; D may be TRBD1 (5 bases). This CDR3 region has 14 residues. Germline V CDR1 and CDR2: SGHNT, YENEEA. V was cut by 1 base and J by 0 bases, with 6 bases left in between. CDR3 sequence: CASSLVGVNTEAFF. Here the CDR3 DNA reads TGTGCCAGCAGCTTAGTGGGGGTGAACACTGAAGCTTTCTTT.

The gene calls are TRBV9 and TRBJ2-2; 11 nucleotides align to TRBD2. CDR3 length: 16 residues. V lost 4 bases to trimming and J lost 8 bases; unmatched junction nucleotides: 10. The germline V gene encodes CDR1 SGDLS and CDR2 YYNGEE. For the CDR3, the DNA is TGTGCCAGCAGCTACCATAGCGGGAGGGCCGCGGGGGAGCTGTTTTTT. Protein: CASSYHSGRAAGELFF.

The rearrangement uses TRBV27 and TRBJ2-7; D gene unclear. Germline values: CDR1 MNHEY, CDR2 SMNVEV (reference sequence). Trimming took off 4 bases at V and 4 bases at J, with 5 bases between the two ends. This CDR3 has 11 residues. The CDR3 loop is CASSYGYEQYF. The CDR3 DNA reads TGTGCCAGCAGTTATGGATACGAGCAGTACTTC.

This clone was recorded only once. The chain combines TRBV27 with TRBJ2-7; D unclear. CDR1 is MNHEY, CDR2 SMNVEV, per germline (reference sequence). The CDR3 covers 14 residues. V shed 4 bases and J shed 2 bases, with 12 bases lying between them. The DNA for the CDR3 is TGTGCCAGCAGTTCCGGACGGACGACCTACGAGCAGTACTTC. The encoded protein is CASSSGRTTYEQYF.

The V call is TRBV6-5, the J call TRBJ1-2, with 7 nucleotides matching TRBD1. The ends lost 3 bases at V and 8 bases at J; junction bases unmatched: 9. CDR1 is MNHEY, CDR2 SVGAGI, per germline. The CDR3 runs to 14 residues. CDR3 region: CASSYGGGTAGYTF. CDR3 DNA sequence: TGTGCCAGCAGTTATGGGGGAGGGACAGCGGGCTACACCTTC.

V and J are TRBV11-2 and TRBJ2-5; no reliable D call. Trimming stripped 2 bases from V and 5 bases from J, with 6 bases between. Germline CDR1 SGHAT, CDR2 FQNNGV. This CDR3 region has 12 residues. CDR3 nucleotide sequence: TGTGCCAGCAGCTTAATAGGGGAGACCCAGTACTTC. This encodes CASSLIGETQYF.

CDR3 DNA sequence: TGTGCCAGCAGTCAGGGGGCGGCCTACGAGCAGTACTTC. Its protein product is CASSQGAAYEQYF. The chain carries TRBV6-5 and TRBJ2-7; 8 positions match TRBD1. The CDR3 extends over 13 amino acids. The V gene end was trimmed by 5 bases and the J gene end by 2 bases; junction bases not matched to a gene: 2. The germline gives CDR1 MNHEY, CDR2 SVGAGI.

The genes are TRBV11-2 and TRBJ1-5, with no clear D. This CDR3 is 13 amino acids long. The germline V gene has CDR1 SGHAT and CDR2 FQNNGV. V was pared by 3 bases and J by 4 bases, with 7 bases between. The CDR3 DNA is TGTGCCAGCAGCTTTGGGCCAAATCAGCCCCAGCATTTT. Its protein product is CASSFGPNQPQHF.

The rearrangement links TRBV5-1 to TRBJ2-1; D not resolved. The CDR3 length is 12 residues. Trimming left V 4 bases short and J 9 bases short, with 11 bases between. Germline V gene sequence: CDR1 SGHRS, CDR2 YFSETQ. CDR3 nucleotides: TGCGCCAGCAGCCTGGGTGTCGCTGAGCAGTTCTTC. Protein: CASSLGVAEQFF.

This sequence joins TRBV7-8 and TRBJ2-1; 9 nucleotides line up with TRBD1. The CDR3 length is 17 residues. V trimming: 5 bases; J trimming: 3 bases; junction bases outside the gene matches: 11. Per the germline V gene, CDR1 is SGHVS and CDR2 is FQNEAQ. CDR3 DNA sequence: TGTGCCAGCAGCCAAGGGGGGCGGGACAGGGTCTACAATGAGCAGTTCTTC. It specifies CASSQGGRDRVYNEQFF.

V is TRBV7-9 and J is TRBJ2-7, with TRBD2 as a possible D gene (6 bases). CDR1 is SEHNR, CDR2 FQNEAQ, per germline (reference sequence). This CDR3 contains 14 residues. V lost 1 base, J lost 5 bases, and 12 bases lay in between. The CDR3 spells CASSLESEGHEQYF. Written as DNA, the CDR3 is TGTGCCAGCAGCTTAGAGTCGGAGGGCCACGAGCAGTACTTC.

The genes are TRBV9 and TRBJ2-5; TRBD2 matches 16 bases. V shed 4 bases, J shed 2 bases, and the junction held 5 bases outside the gene matches. This CDR3 is 17 amino acids long. Germline CDR1 SGDLS, CDR2 YYNGEE. CDR3 nucleotides: TGTGCCAGCAGCCCTCCGGGACTAGCGGGAGGGCAAGAGACCCAGTACTTC. Protein product: CASSPPGLAGGQETQYF. Filled out from reference TRBV9 and TRBJ2-5, the complete variable domain reads DSGVTQTPKHLITATGQRVTLRCSPRSGDLSVYWYQQSLDQGLQFLIQYYNGEERAKGNILERFSAQQFPDLHSELNLSSLELGDSALYFCASSPPGLAGGQETQYFGPGTRLLVL.

This clone has only a few counts. The chain joins TRBV27 to TRBJ1-2; D call uncertain. This CDR3 is 13 amino acids long. Germline V gives CDR1 MNHEY, CDR2 SMNVEV (reference sequence). V dropped 2 bases and J dropped 5 bases, with 9 bases sitting between them. The CDR3 bases are TGTGCCAGCAGTTTACGAGGGCAATATGGCTACACCTTC. It is translated as CASSLRGQYGYTF.

V and J are TRBV9 and TRBJ1-3; D may be TRBD1 (5 bases). Germline V gives CDR1 SGDLS, CDR2 YYNGEE. The V gene lost 0 bases and the J gene lost 2 bases, with 9 bases spanning the gap. The CDR3 totals 15 residues. The CDR3 coding sequence is TGTGCCAGCAGCGTAGAGGCAGGGACTGGAAACACCATATATTTT. Protein sequence: CASSVEAGTGNTIYF.

The table lists this clone with a count of one. The chain is built from TRBV11-2 and TRBJ2-7; 12 bases map to TRBD2. The CDR3 is made up of 15 amino acids. Germline V lookup: CDR1 SGHAT, CDR2 FQNNGV. V shed 3 bases and J 6 bases; nucleotides not matched to a gene: 6. The DNA of the CDR3 is TGTGCCAGCAGCTTTTCTAGCGGGAGGGCCGGCGAGCAGTACTTC. This encodes CASSFSSGRAGEQYF. Drawing the rest from reference TRBV11-2 and TRBJ2-7, the complete variable domain is EAGVAQSPRYKIIEKRQSVAFWCNPISGHATLYWYQQILGQGPKLLIQFQNNGVVDDSQLPKDRFSAERLKGVDSTLKIQPAKLEDSAVYLCASSFSSGRAGEQYFGPGTRLTVT.

V usage is TRBV11-2 and J usage is TRBJ2-2; no definite D call. This CDR3 is 13 amino acids long. The V end lost 5 bases, the J end lost 5 bases, and 9 bases lay between the germline ends. The germline gives CDR1 SGHAT, CDR2 FQNNGV. The CDR3, as DNA: TGTGCCAGCAGCCTTGAGACTACCGGGGAGCTGTTTTTT. As protein: CASSLETTGELFF.